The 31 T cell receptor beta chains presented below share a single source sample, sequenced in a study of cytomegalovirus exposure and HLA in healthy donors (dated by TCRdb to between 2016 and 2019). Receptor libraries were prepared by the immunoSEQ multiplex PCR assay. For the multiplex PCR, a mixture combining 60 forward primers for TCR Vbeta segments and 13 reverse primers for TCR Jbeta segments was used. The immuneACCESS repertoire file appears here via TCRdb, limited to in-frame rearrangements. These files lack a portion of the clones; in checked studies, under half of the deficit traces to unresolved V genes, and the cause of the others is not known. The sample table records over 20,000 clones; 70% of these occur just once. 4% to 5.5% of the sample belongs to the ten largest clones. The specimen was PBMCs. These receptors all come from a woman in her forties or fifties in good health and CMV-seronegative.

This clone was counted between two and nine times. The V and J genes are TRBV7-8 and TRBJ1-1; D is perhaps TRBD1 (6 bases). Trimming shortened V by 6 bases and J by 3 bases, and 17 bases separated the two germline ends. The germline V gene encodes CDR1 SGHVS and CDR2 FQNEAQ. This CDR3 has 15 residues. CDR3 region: CASRLRGGSDTEAFF. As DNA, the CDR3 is TGTGCCAGCAGGTTAAGGGGGGGCTCGGACACTGAAGCTTTCTTT.

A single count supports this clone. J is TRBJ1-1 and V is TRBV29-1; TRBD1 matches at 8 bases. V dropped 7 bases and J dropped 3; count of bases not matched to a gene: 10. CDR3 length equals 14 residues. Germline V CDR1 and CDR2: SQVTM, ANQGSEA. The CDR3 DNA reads TGCAGCGCCTCTACAGGGGGAGGCTACACTGAAGCTTTCTTT. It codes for CSASTGGGYTEAFF. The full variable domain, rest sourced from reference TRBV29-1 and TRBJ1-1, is SAVISQKPSRDICQRGTSLTIQCQVDSQVTMMFWYRQQPGQSLTLIATANQGSEATYESGFVIDKFPISRPNLTFSTLTVSNMSPEDSSIYLCSASTGGGYTEAFFGQGTRLTVV.

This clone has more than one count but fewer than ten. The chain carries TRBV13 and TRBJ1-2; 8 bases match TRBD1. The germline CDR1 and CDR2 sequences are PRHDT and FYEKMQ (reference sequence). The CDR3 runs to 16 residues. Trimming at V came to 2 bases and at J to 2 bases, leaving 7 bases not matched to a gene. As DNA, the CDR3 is TGTGCCAGCAGCTTAACGACAGGGGCGGGGAACTATGGCTACACCTTC. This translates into CASSLTTGAGNYGYTF. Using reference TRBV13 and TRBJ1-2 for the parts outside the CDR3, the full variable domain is AAGVIQSPRHLIKEKRETATLKCYPIPRHDTVYWYQQGPGQDPQFLISFYEKMQSDKGSIPDRFSAQQFSDYHSELNMSSLELGDSALYFCASSLTTGAGNYGYTFGSGTRLTVV.

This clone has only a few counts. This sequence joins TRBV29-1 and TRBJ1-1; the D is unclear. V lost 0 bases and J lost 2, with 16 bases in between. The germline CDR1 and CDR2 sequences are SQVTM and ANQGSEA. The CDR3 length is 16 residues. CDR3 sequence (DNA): TGCAGCGTTGAAGATAGAAGGCGGCCAATAAACACTGAAGCTTTCTTT. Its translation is CSVEDRRRPINTEAFF.

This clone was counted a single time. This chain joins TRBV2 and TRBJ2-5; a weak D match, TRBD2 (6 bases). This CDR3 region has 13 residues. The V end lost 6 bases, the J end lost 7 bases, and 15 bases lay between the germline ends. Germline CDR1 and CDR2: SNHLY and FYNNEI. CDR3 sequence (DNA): TGTGCCAGCAGGGAGGGCCTCGGAGGGACCCAGTACTTC. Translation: CASREGLGGTQYF. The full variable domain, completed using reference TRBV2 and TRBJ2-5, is EPEVTQTPSHQVTQMGQEVILRCVPISNHLYFYWYRQILGQKVEFLVSFYNNEISEKSEIFDDQFSVERPDGSNFTLKIRSTKLEDSAMYFCASREGLGGTQYFGPGTRLLVL.

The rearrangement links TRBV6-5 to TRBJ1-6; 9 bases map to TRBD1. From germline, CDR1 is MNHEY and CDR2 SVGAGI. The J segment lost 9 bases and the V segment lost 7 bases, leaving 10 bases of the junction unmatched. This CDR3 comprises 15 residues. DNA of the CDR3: TGTGCCAGCACCCGCTCCGGGACAGGGAGTTCACCCCTCCACTTT. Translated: CASTRSGTGSSPLHF.

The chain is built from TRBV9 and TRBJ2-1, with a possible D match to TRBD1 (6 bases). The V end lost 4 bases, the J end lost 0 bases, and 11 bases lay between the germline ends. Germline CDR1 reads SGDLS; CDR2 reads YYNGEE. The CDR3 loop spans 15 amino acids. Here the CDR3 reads CASSPGQSSYNEQFF. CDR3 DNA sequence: TGTGCCAGCAGCCCAGGACAGAGCTCCTACAATGAGCAGTTCTTC. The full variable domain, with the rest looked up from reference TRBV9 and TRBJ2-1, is DSGVTQTPKHLITATGQRVTLRCSPRSGDLSVYWYQQSLDQGLQFLIQYYNGEERAKGNILERFSAQQFPDLHSELNLSSLELGDSALYFCASSPGQSSYNEQFFGPGTRLTVL.

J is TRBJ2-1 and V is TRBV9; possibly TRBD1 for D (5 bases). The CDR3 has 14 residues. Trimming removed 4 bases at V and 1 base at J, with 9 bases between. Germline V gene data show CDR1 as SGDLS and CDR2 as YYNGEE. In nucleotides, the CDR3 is TGTGCCAGCAGCATAGCAGGGTCCTACAATGAGCAGTTCTTC. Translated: CASSIAGSYNEQFF. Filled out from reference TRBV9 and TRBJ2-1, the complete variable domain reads DSGVTQTPKHLITATGQRVTLRCSPRSGDLSVYWYQQSLDQGLQFLIQYYNGEERAKGNILERFSAQQFPDLHSELNLSSLELGDSALYFCASSIAGSYNEQFFGPGTRLTVL.

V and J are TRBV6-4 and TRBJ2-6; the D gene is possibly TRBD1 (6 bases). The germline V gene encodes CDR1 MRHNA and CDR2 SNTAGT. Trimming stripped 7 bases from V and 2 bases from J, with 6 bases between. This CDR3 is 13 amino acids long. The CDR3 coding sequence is TGTGCCAGCAAGGGGGCTGGGGCCAACGTCCTGACTTTC. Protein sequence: CASKGAGANVLTF.

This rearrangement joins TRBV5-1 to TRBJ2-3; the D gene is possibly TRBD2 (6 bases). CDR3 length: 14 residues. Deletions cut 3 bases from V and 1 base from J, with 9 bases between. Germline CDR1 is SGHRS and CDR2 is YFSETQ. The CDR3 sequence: CASSWGGGTDTQYF. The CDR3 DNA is TGCGCCAGCAGCTGGGGCGGGGGCACAGATACGCAGTATTTT.

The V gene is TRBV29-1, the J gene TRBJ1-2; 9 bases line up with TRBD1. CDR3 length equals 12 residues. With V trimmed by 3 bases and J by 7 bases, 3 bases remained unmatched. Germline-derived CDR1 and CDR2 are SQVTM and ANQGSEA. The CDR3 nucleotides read TGCAGCGTTGAGGGACAGGGATCTGGCTACACCTTC. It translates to CSVEGQGSGYTF.

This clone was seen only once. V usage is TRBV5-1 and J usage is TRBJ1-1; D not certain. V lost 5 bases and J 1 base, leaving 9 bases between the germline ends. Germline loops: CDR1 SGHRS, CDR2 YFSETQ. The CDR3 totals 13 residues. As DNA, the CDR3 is TGCGCCAGCAGGTGGAGGGAGAACACTGAAGCTTTCTTT. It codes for CASRWRENTEAFF.

CDR3 DNA: TGTGCCAGTTACAGGGGTAGCAATCAGCCCCAGCATTTT. This translates into CASYRGSNQPQHF. This chain connects TRBV6-1 to TRBJ1-5; 7 nucleotides line up with TRBD1. V shed 9 bases and J 0 bases; nucleotides not matched to a gene: 2. Germline V gene data show CDR1 as MNHNS and CDR2 as SASEGT. The CDR3 is made up of 13 amino acids.

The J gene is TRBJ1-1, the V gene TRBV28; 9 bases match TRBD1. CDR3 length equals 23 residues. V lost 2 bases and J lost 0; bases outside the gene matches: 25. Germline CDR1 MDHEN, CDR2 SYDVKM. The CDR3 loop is CASSLTTTRGTGYLSGMNTEAFF. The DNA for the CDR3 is TGTGCCAGCAGTTTAACCACCACACGCGGGACAGGGTATTTGAGTGGAATGAACACTGAAGCTTTCTTT.

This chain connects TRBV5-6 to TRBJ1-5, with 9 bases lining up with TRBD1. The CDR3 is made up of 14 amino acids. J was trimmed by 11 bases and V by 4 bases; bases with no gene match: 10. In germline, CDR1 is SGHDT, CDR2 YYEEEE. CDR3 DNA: TGTGCCAGCAGCATATCCGGGACAGGGATGTCCCAGCATTTT. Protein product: CASSISGTGMSQHF.

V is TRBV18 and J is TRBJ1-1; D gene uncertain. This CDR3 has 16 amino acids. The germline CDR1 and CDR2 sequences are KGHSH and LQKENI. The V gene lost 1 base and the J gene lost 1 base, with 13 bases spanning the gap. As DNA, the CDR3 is TGTGCCAGCTCACCACTAAGAGCACCTACGAACACTGAAGCTTTCTTT. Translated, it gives CASSPLRAPTNTEAFF.

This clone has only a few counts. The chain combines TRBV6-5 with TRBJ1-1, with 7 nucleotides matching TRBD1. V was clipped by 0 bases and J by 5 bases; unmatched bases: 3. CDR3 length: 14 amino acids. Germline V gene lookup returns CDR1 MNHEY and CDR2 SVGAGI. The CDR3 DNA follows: TGTGCCAGCAGTTACTCATACAGGGGTACTGAAGCTTTCTTT. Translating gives CASSYSYRGTEAFF.

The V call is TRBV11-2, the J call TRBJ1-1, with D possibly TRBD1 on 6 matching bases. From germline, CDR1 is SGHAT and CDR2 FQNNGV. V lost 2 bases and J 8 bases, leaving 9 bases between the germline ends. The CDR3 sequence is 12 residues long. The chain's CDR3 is CASSLFGTEAFF. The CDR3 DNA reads TGTGCCAGCAGCTTATTCGGGACAGAAGCTTTCTTT. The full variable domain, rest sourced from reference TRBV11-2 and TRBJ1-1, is EAGVAQSPRYKIIEKRQSVAFWCNPISGHATLYWYQQILGQGPKLLIQFQNNGVVDDSQLPKDRFSAERLKGVDSTLKIQPAKLEDSAVYLCASSLFGTEAFFGQGTRLTVV.

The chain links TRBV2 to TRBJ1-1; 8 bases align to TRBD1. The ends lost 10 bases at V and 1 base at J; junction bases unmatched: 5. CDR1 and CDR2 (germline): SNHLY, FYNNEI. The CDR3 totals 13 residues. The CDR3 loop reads CANGQGGNTEAFF. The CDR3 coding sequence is TGTGCCAATGGACAGGGCGGGAACACTGAAGCTTTCTTT.

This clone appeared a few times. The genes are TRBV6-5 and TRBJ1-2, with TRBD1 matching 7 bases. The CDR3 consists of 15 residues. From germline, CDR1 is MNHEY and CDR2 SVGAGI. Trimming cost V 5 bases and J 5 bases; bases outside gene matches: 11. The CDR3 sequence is CASSIGTESRYGYTF. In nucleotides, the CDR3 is TGTGCCAGCAGTATTGGGACAGAGAGTCGTTATGGCTACACCTTC.

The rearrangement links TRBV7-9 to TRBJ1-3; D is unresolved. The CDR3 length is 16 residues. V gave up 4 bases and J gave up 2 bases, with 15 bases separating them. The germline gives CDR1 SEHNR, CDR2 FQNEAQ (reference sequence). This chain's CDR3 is CASSSTSSAAGNTIYF. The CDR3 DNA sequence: TGTGCCAGCAGCTCCACTTCGAGTGCCGCTGGAAACACCATATATTTT.

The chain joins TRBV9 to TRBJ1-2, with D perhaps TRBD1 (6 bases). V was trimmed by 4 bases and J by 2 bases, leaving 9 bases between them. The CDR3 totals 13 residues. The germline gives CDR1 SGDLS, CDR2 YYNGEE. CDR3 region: CASSMDSNYGYTF. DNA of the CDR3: TGTGCCAGCAGCATGGACAGCAACTATGGCTACACCTTC.

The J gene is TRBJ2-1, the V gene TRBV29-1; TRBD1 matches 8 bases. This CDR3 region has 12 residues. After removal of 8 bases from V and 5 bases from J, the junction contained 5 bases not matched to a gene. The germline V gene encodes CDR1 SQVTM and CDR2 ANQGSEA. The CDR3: CSPRTGNNEQFF. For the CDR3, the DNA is TGCAGCCCTCGGACAGGGAACAATGAGCAGTTCTTC.

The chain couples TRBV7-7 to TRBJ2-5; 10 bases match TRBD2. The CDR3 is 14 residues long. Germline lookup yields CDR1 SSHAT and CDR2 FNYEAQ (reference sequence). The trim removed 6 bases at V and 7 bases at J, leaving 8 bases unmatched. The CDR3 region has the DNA TGTGCCAGCAGTTCTAGCGGGGGTTCGGGGACCCAGTACTTC. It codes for CASSSSGGSGTQYF. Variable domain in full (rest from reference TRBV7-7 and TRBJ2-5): GAGVSQSPRYKVTKRGQDVTLRCDPISSHATLYWYQQALGQGPEFLTYFNYEAQPDKSGLPSDRFSAERPEGSISTLTIQRTEQRDSAMYRCASSSSGGSGTQYFGPGTRLLVL.

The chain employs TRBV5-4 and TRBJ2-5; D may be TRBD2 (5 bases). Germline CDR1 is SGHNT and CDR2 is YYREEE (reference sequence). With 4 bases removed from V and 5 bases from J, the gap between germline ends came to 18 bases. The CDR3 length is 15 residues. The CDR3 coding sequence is TGTGCCAGCAGCCCTGGGAGCAAATACACGGAGACCCAGTACTTC. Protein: CASSPGSKYTETQYF.

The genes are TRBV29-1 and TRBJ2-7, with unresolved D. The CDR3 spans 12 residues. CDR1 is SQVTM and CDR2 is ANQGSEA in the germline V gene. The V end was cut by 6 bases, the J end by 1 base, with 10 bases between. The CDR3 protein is CSVSKNSYEQYF. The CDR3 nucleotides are TGCAGCGTGAGTAAGAATTCCTACGAGCAGTACTTC.

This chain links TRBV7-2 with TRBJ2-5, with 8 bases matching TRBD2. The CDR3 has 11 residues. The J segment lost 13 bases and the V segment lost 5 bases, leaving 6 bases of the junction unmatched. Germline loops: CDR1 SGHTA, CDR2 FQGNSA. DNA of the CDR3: TGTGCCAGCAGCCTGACTAGCGACTGGTACTTC. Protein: CASSLTSDWYF.

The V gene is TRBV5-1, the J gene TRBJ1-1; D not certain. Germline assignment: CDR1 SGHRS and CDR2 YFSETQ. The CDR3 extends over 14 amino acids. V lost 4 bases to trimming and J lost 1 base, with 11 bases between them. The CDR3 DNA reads TGCGCCAGCAGCCCCCGGTCGGGGAACACTGAAGCTTTCTTT. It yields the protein CASSPRSGNTEAFF. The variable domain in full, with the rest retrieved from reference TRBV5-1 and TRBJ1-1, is KAGVTQTPRYLIKTRGQQVTLSCSPISGHRSVSWYQQTPGQGLQFLFEYFSETQRNKGNFPGRFSGRQFSNSRSEMNVSTLELGDSALYLCASSPRSGNTEAFFGQGTRLTVV.

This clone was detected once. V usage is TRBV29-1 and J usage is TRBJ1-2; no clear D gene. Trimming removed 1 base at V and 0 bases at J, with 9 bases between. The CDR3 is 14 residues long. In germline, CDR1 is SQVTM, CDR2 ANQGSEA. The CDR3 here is CSVEGSWPNYGYTF. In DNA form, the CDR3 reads TGCAGCGTTGAAGGGTCCTGGCCTAACTATGGCTACACCTTC.

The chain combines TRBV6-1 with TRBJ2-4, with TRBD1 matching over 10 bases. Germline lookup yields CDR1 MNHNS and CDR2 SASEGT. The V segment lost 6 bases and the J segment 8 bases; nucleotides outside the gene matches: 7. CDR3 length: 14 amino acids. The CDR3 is CASRPGTGEDIQYF. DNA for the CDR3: TGTGCCAGCAGGCCCGGGACAGGGGAAGACATTCAGTACTTC.

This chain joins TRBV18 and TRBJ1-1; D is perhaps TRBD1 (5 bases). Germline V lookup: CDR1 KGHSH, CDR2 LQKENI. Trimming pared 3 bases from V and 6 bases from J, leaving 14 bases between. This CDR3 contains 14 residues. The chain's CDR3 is CASSPEQEGSEAFF. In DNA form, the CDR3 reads TGTGCCAGCTCACCGGAGCAGGAGGGGTCTGAAGCTTTCTTT. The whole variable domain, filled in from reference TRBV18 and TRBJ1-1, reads NAGVMQNPRHLVRRRGQEARLRCSPMKGHSHVYWYRQLPEEGLKFMVYLQKENIIDESGMPKERFSAEFPKEGPSILRIQQVVRGDSAAYFCASSPEQEGSEAFFGQGTRLTVV.